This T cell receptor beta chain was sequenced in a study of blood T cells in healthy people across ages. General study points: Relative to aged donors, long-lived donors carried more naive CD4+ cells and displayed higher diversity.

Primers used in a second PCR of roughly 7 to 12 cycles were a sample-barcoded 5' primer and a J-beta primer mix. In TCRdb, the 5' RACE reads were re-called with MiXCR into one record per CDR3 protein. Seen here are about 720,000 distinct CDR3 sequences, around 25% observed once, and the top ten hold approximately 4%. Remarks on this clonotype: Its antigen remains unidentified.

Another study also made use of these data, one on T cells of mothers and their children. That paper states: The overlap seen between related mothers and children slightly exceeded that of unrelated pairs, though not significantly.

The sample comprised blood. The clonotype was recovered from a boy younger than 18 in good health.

The CDR3 loop is CASSEGPGRETQYF. The CDR3, as DNA: TGTGCCAGCAGTGAGGGCCCGGGACGAGAGACCCAGTACTTC. The chain couples TRBV2 to TRBJ2-5; the D gene could be TRBD1 or TRBD2 (5 bases each). Germline CDR1 SNHLY, CDR2 FYNNEI. V was pared by 3 bases and J by 4 bases, with 12 bases between. The CDR3 sequence is 14 residues long.